This paragraph reports one T cell receptor (beta chain). The data are from a study of blood T cell repertoires in COVID-19. Sequenced by immunoSEQ multiplex PCR; TCRdb stores in-frame clones only, minus some. The sample has nearly 110,000 clones; about 93% are singletons. The length of the CDR3 is 16 residues. Germline loops: CDR1 MNHEY, CDR2 SMNVEV (reference sequence). The V gene end was trimmed by 5 bases and the J gene end by 2 bases; junction bases not matched to a gene: 3. The clonotype was recovered from a woman in her twenties or thirties with acute or convalescent COVID-19. What was sequenced was peripheral blood. V usage is TRBV27 and J usage is TRBJ2-3; 14 nucleotides agree with TRBD2. The CDR3 loop reads CASSRTSGGYTDTQYF. CDR3 DNA: TGTGCCAGCAGTCGGACTAGCGGGGGGTACACAGATACGCAGTATTTT.